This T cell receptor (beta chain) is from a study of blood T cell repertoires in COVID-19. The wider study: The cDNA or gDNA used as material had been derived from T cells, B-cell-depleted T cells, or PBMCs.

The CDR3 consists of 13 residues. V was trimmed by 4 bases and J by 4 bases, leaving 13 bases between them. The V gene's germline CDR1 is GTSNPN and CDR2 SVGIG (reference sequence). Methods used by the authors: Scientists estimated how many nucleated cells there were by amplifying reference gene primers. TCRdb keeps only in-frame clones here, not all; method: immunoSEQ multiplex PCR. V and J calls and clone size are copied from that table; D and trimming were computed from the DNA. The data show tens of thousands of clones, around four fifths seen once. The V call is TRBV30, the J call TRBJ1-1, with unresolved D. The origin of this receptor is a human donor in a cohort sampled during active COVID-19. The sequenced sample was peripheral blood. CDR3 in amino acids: CAWKRFGSTEAFF. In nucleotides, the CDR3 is TGTGCCTGGAAAAGATTCGGGAGCACTGAAGCTTTCTTT.